A selection of T cell receptor beta chains follows, all from one sample in a study of blood T cell repertoires in COVID-19. Using immunoSEQ multiplex PCR, the repertoire was profiled, and TCRdb retains in-frame clones only, with some absent. The table lists 120,000 or so clones, about 80% of them singletons. Sequenced input: peripheral blood. Receptors originate from a man in his sixties with acute or convalescent COVID-19. Each CDR3 is given with its conserved first and last residue. The D gene is left open where the match is weak. The listing skips clone size in some rows; elsewhere it reads once, few, many or a size class.

d_call,v_call,clone_size,j_call,cdr3_aa,cdr3_nt
.,TRBV4-1,.,TRBJ1-3,CASSQVYTAASSGNTIYF,TGCGCCAGCAGCCAAGTGTATACAGCCGCGAGCTCTGGAAACACCATATATTTT
.,TRBV10-1,.,TRBJ1-2,CASRGPHIGYGYTF,TGCGCCAGCAGGGGGCCCCACATCGGGTATGGCTACACCTTC
TRBD1,TRBV11-2,.,TRBJ2-7,CASSLDRADEQYF,TGTGCCAGCAGCCTGGACAGGGCGGACGAGCAGTACTTC
TRBD2,TRBV3-1/TRBV3-2,.,TRBJ2-7,CASSGPPEGLQPYEQYF,TGTGCCAGCAGCGGCCCTCCGGAGGGACTACAACCCTACGAGCAGTACTTC
TRBD1,TRBV30,.,TRBJ1-6,CAGAGGQGGSPLHF,TGTGCCGGGGCCGGGGGACAGGGTGGCTCACCCCTCCACTTT
TRBD1,TRBV29-1,.,TRBJ1-2,CSVDRQGNYGYTF,TGCAGCGTTGATAGACAGGGGAACTATGGCTACACCTTC
.,TRBV7-9,.,TRBJ2-7,CASSPQTKGGYEQYF,TGTGCCAGCAGCCCTCAAACTAAGGGGGGGTACGAGCAGTACTTC
.,TRBV19,.,TRBJ1-1,CASSIAGTTEAFF,TGTGCCAGTAGTATAGCTGGCACCACTGAAGCTTTCTTT
.,TRBV20-1,.,TRBJ2-2,CSASRPITGELFF,TGCAGTGCTAGTCGCCCTATCACCGGGGAGCTGTTTTTT
TRBD1,TRBV18,.,TRBJ2-5,CASSPGTGYETQYF,TGTGCCAGCTCACCCGGGACAGGATACGAGACCCAGTACTTC
.,TRBV4-1,few,TRBJ2-1,CASSQPRGLRNEQFF,TGCGCCAGCAGCCAACCTCGCGGGCTCCGCAATGAGCAGTTCTTC
TRBD1,TRBV11-2,.,TRBJ1-4,CASSARQGTNEKLFF,TGTGCCAGCAGCGCCCGACAGGGGACTAATGAAAAACTGTTTTTT
.,TRBV12-3/TRBV12-4,.,TRBJ1-2,CASSLRNRVGYTF,TGTGCCAGCAGTTTAAGGAACAGGGTTGGCTACACCTTC
TRBD2,TRBV2,.,TRBJ2-5,CASSPGTSPETQYF,TGTGCCAGCAGCCCCGGGACTAGTCCGGAGACCCAGTACTTC
TRBD2,TRBV2,.,TRBJ2-2,CASSDSGRATGELFF,TGTGCCAGCAGTGATAGCGGGAGGGCCACCGGGGAGCTGTTTTTT